Following are 18 T cell receptor beta chains from one sample sequenced in a study of identical twins. TCRdb independently ran MiXCR on the 5' RACE reads; one entry per CDR3 protein. The repertoire consists of 1.5 million to 2 million distinct CDR3 sequences, with roughly a third occurring once and the leading ten covering more than 0.25%. Sequencing input: cord blood. All receptors come from a newborn girl in good health.

V and J are TRBV2 and TRBJ1-2; D may be TRBD1 (6 bases). Germline CDR1 SNHLY, CDR2 FYNNEI. Trimming stripped 8 bases from V and 0 bases from J, with 13 bases between. The CDR3 has 14 residues. The CDR3 nucleotides are TGTGCCAGCCGGGAACAGGGCGCTAACTATGGCTACACCTTC. Its protein product is CASREQGANYGYTF.

This clonotype was found a few times. This chain joins TRBV5-1 and TRBJ2-3, with TRBD2 identical over 13 bases. Germline V gene sequence: CDR1 SGHRS, CDR2 YFSETQ. Germline trimming cut 3 bases from V and 0 bases from J; bases unmatched to any gene: 7. The CDR3 runs 18 residues. CDR3 residues: CASSSRLAGGFSTDTQYF. CDR3 bases: TGCGCCAGCAGCTCCAGACTAGCGGGGGGCTTTAGCACAGATACGCAGTATTTT.

This clonotype was seen a few times. The chain employs TRBV20-1 and TRBJ2-7, with D maybe TRBD1 (6 bases). This CDR3 has 12 amino acids. Germline assignment: CDR1 DFQATT and CDR2 SNEGSKA (reference sequence). V lost 1 base to trimming and J lost 7 bases, with 11 bases between them. The DNA of the CDR3 is TGCAGTGCTAGAGGGGGACACAATGAGCAGTACTTC. Protein product: CSARGGHNEQYF.

A remark on this clonotype: A read error may be the cause here, since a much bigger clone is one base away. The V gene is TRBV12-3 or TRBV12-4, the J gene TRBJ2-3; no reliable D call. V was shortened by 7 bases and J by 2 bases, with 19 bases between the two germline ends. The CDR3 length is 16 residues. The CDR3 region has the DNA TGTGCCAGCATCCCCTCCGGCGGCAGTCACACAGATACGCAGTATTTT. It specifies CASIPSGGSHTDTQYF.

This clonotype came up a few times. The rearrangement uses TRBV20-1 and TRBJ1-4; 8 bases line up with TRBD1. Germline CDR1 DFQATT, CDR2 SNEGSKA (reference sequence). V was clipped by 0 bases and J by 2 bases; unmatched bases: 8. This CDR3 contains 17 residues. The CDR3 nucleotides read TGCAGTGCTAGAGATCTAACAGGGGGGGCGACTAATGAAAAACTGTTTTTT. Its protein is CSARDLTGGATNEKLFF.

This clonotype was seen just once. The gene calls are TRBV20-1 and TRBJ1-5, with D unresolved. The CDR3 is 14 residues long. The V end was cut by 6 bases, the J end by 1 base, with 13 bases between. CDR1 and CDR2 (germline): DFQATT, SNEGSKA (reference sequence). CDR3 sequence (DNA): TGCAGTGCATTCAGGAGCGGGAGCAATCAGCCCCAGCATTTT. Encoded protein: CSAFRSGSNQPQHF.

The chain combines TRBV6-1 with TRBJ2-7, with TRBD1 matching over 9 bases. The V segment lost 10 bases and the J segment 0 bases; nucleotides outside the gene matches: 7. This CDR3 is built from 14 residues. Germline values: CDR1 MNHNS, CDR2 SASEGT. The chain's CDR3 is CATSGTGYSYEQYF. The CDR3, as DNA: TGTGCCACTTCCGGGACAGGGTACTCCTACGAGCAGTACTTC.

This clonotype was seen only a few times. J is TRBJ1-6 and V is TRBV12-3 or TRBV12-4; D perhaps matches TRBD1 (6 bases). The CDR3 sequence is 16 residues long. Trimming took off 2 bases at V and 5 bases at J, with 13 bases between the two ends. CDR3 nucleotides: TGTGCCAGCAGTTTATACGGGGGCGCCGATAATTCACCCCTCCACTTT. This gives the protein CASSLYGGADNSPLHF.

This chain uses TRBV4-1 with TRBJ1-2; D not certain. V lost 1 base, J lost 0 bases, and 9 bases lay in between. CDR3 length: 15 residues. Looked up from germline, CDR1 is MGHRA and CDR2 is YSYEKL. CDR3 residues: CASSQVPGANYGYTF. For the CDR3, the DNA is TGCGCCAGCAGCCAAGTCCCCGGGGCTAACTATGGCTACACCTTC.

J is TRBJ2-7 and V is TRBV3-1; TRBD1 agrees at 10 bases. This CDR3 contains 16 residues. Per the germline V gene, CDR1 is LGHDT and CDR2 is YNNKEL (reference sequence). V shed 1 base, J shed 2 bases, and the junction held 5 bases outside the gene matches. CDR3 sequence reads: CASSQGPTGGTYEQYF. The CDR3 DNA reads TGTGCCAGCAGCCAAGGTCCGACAGGGGGCACCTACGAGCAGTACTTC.

The table lists this clonotype with a few counts. V is TRBV20-1 and J is TRBJ2-5; perhaps TRBD2 as D (6 bases). V gave up 0 bases and J gave up 0 bases, with 14 bases separating them. Germline V gene data show CDR1 as DFQATT and CDR2 as SNEGSKA (reference sequence). CDR3 size: 16 residues. Written as DNA, the CDR3 is TGCAGTGCTAGAGATCTCAGGGTAGCGGACCAAGAGACCCAGTACTTC. It yields the protein CSARDLRVADQETQYF.

This clonotype was detected a few times. The chain couples TRBV27 to TRBJ2-3; 8 bases map to TRBD2. V lost 4 bases to trimming and J lost 4 bases; unmatched junction nucleotides: 4. Germline values: CDR1 MNHEY, CDR2 SMNVEV (reference sequence). The CDR3 length is 14 residues. The CDR3 here is CASSYGGASDTQYF. CDR3 sequence (DNA): TGTGCCAGCAGTTACGGGGGGGCATCAGATACGCAGTATTTT.

This chain uses TRBV4-1 with TRBJ1-1, with D possibly matching TRBD1 (5 bases). Trimming removed 1 base from V and 10 bases from J, with 10 bases in between. The CDR3 is made up of 12 amino acids. From germline, CDR1 is MGHRA and CDR2 YSYEKL. CDR3 residues: CASSQGDRGAFF. The CDR3 region has the DNA TGCGCCAGCAGCCAAGGAGACAGAGGAGCTTTCTTT.

The gene calls are TRBV7-9 and TRBJ2-3; D is tentatively TRBD1 or TRBD2 (5 bases each). V was trimmed by 0 bases and J by 3 bases, leaving 13 bases between them. The germline V gene encodes CDR1 SEHNR and CDR2 FQNEAQ (reference sequence). This CDR3 region has 16 residues. This CDR3 is CASSLALVGETDTQYF. The CDR3 region has the DNA TGTGCCAGCAGCTTAGCGCTGGTGGGGGAGACAGATACGCAGTATTTT.

The genes are TRBV20-1 and TRBJ1-4; 8 nucleotides align to TRBD1. Losses at the gene ends were 3 bases for V and 7 bases for J; bases not matched to a gene: 4. CDR1 DFQATT and CDR2 SNEGSKA come from the germline V gene (reference sequence). The CDR3 extends over 13 amino acids. The CDR3 sequence: CSASGTGAEKLFF. In DNA form, the CDR3 reads TGCAGTGCTAGCGGGACAGGAGCTGAAAAACTGTTTTTT.

This sequence joins TRBV4-1 and TRBJ1-1, with 10 bases lining up with TRBD1. CDR3 length equals 18 residues. V trimming: 2 bases; J trimming: 0 bases; junction bases outside the gene matches: 9. Germline assignment: CDR1 MGHRA and CDR2 YSYEKL. This CDR3 is CASSQTSGTGVMNTEAFF. The CDR3 coding sequence is TGCGCCAGCAGCCAAACCTCCGGGACAGGGGTCATGAACACTGAAGCTTTCTTT.

The chain links TRBV10-3 to TRBJ2-1; TRBD1 aligns across 8 bases. CDR3 length equals 13 residues. Germline-derived CDR1 and CDR2 are ENHRY and SYGVKD. V was clipped by 4 bases and J by 5 bases; unmatched bases: 1. Here the CDR3 reads CAISVDRDNEQFF. In DNA form, the CDR3 reads TGTGCCATCAGTGTGGACAGGGACAATGAGCAGTTCTTC.

This clonotype was seen a handful of times. The genes are TRBV28 and TRBJ2-4; tentative D call: TRBD2 (6 bases). CDR1 is MDHEN and CDR2 is SYDVKM in the germline V gene. CDR3 size: 15 residues. V lost 8 bases, J lost 0 bases, and 14 bases lay in between. The CDR3 nucleotides are TGTGCCAGCGGAGACCCGGGAGTAGCCAAAAACATTCAGTACTTC. Its translation: CASGDPGVAKNIQYF.